The present entry profiles one T cell receptor beta chain with its context. This sample stems from a study of sequential checkpoint blockade in melanoma. V lost 3 bases to trimming and J lost 0 bases, with 8 bases between them. The length of the CDR3 is 14 residues. CDR1 is SNHLY, CDR2 FYNNEI, per germline. The method was immunoSEQ multiplex PCR; TCRdb's version includes in-frame clones alone and lacks a portion of them. Of about 32,000 clones in the sample, approximately 77% were seen once. The treatment denotes: randomized to nivolumab then ipilimumab (arm A) or the reverse (arm B). This TCR came from a human donor with melanoma. The chain joins TRBV2 to TRBJ1-1; D is ambiguous. Sequences were derived from CD8+ T cells sorted from blood (inferred from file names), sampled from a patient given nivolumab and ipilimumab in sequence. CDR3 DNA: TGTGCCAGCAGTGAGGGCAGCATGAACACTGAAGCTTTCTTT. It codes for CASSEGSMNTEAFF.